Each of the 15 T cell receptor beta chains below was sequenced from the same sample in a study of graft-versus-host responses after intestinal transplantation. No antigen has been identified for these receptors. The data were produced by immunoSEQ multiplex PCR, yet TCRdb's version contains in-frame clones alone and is incomplete. This table holds about 130,000 clones, nearly 95% found once. Sequencing was performed on unstimulated CD4+ T cells sorted from spleen or lymph node cells, taken before intestinal transplant. Receptors were obtained from a human donor who received an intestinal transplant.

The chain carries TRBV7-9 and TRBJ2-5, with 11 bases fitting TRBD2. Losses at the gene ends were 4 bases for V and 3 bases for J; bases not matched to a gene: 1. Germline V gene data show CDR1 as SEHNR and CDR2 as FQNEAQ (reference sequence). CDR3 size: 14 residues. The CDR3 DNA reads TGTGCCAGCAGCTCACTAGCGGGAGAAGAGACCCAGTACTTC. Its protein is CASSSLAGEETQYF.

The J gene is TRBJ2-2, the V gene TRBV10-1; D is ambiguous. Trimming removed 3 bases at V and 1 base at J, with 3 bases between. The CDR3 contains 13 residues. CDR1 and CDR2 from the germline V gene are WNHNN and SYGVQD (reference sequence). The CDR3: CASSEQNTGELFF. The CDR3 DNA is TGCGCCAGCAGTGAACAGAACACCGGGGAGCTGTTTTTT.

The rearrangement joins TRBV27 to TRBJ2-5; no clear D gene. The germline V gene encodes CDR1 MNHEY and CDR2 SMNVEV (reference sequence). Trimming took 2 bases from V and 0 from J, leaving 7 bases between them. This CDR3 comprises 14 residues. The CDR3 region is CASSLKRHQETQYF. The CDR3 coding sequence is TGTGCCAGCAGTTTAAAGCGCCACCAAGAGACCCAGTACTTC.

This clone came up once. This rearrangement joins TRBV28 to TRBJ2-1; 7 positions agree with TRBD1. CDR1 and CDR2 (germline): MDHEN, SYDVKM. This CDR3 spans 14 amino acids. V gave up 2 bases and J gave up 10 bases; unmatched junction bases: 8. This chain's CDR3 is CASSLKLTGVEQFF. CDR3 bases: TGTGCCAGCAGTTTAAAGTTAACAGGGGTAGAGCAGTTCTTC.

The chain couples TRBV4-1 to TRBJ1-3; D remains ambiguous. This CDR3 comprises 15 residues. Germline lookup yields CDR1 MGHRA and CDR2 YSYEKL. V was shortened by 0 bases and J by 4 bases, with 10 bases between the two germline ends. CDR3 nucleotide sequence: TGCGCCAGCAGCCAAGAATCATCTCCCGGAAACACCATATATTTT. It is translated as CASSQESSPGNTIYF.

This clone was seen more than once but under ten times. This chain links TRBV5-1 with TRBJ1-2; D call uncertain. Germline V gene data show CDR1 as SGHRS and CDR2 as YFSETQ. CDR3 length equals 12 residues. V lost 4 bases, J lost 5 bases, and 9 bases lay in between. CDR3 coding DNA: TGCGCCAGCAGCCCCAGACGGTATGGCTACACCTTC. This encodes CASSPRRYGYTF.

The CDR3 loop reads CASSSKYEQYF. The CDR3 DNA sequence: TGTGCCAGCAGCTCCAAATACGAGCAGTACTTC. The chain has TRBV7-8 and TRBJ2-7; D gene uncertain. The CDR3 has 11 amino acids. Germline values: CDR1 SGHVS, CDR2 FQNEAQ. V lost 4 bases and J 4 bases, leaving 5 bases between the germline ends.

V is TRBV5-1 and J is TRBJ1-3, with D hard to call. This CDR3 has 16 amino acids. V lost 3 bases and J 2 bases, leaving 15 bases between the germline ends. Germline V lookup: CDR1 SGHRS, CDR2 YFSETQ. The CDR3 DNA is TGCGCCAGCAGCTCCTCTGGACTCGACACTGGAAACACCATATATTTT. This translates into CASSSSGLDTGNTIYF.

J is TRBJ2-7 and V is TRBV29-1; perhaps TRBD1 as D (6 bases). Germline V gene lookup returns CDR1 SQVTM and CDR2 ANQGSEA. V shed 4 bases and J shed 2 bases, with 12 bases lying between them. This CDR3 spans 13 amino acids. The CDR3 sequence: CSVASTGTYEQYF. The CDR3 DNA reads TGCAGCGTTGCCTCCACAGGGACCTACGAGCAGTACTTC.

This sequence joins TRBV27 and TRBJ2-3; 7 bases align to TRBD2. With 8 bases clipped from V and 11 bases from J, the junction kept 7 bases outside the gene matches. Germline values: CDR1 MNHEY, CDR2 SMNVEV (reference sequence). CDR3 length equals 11 residues. The CDR3 region has the DNA TGTGCCAGCGGGTTAGCGGGCGGGCAGTATTTT. Its translation is CASGLAGGQYF.

V and J are TRBV14 and TRBJ2-7, with D perhaps matching TRBD1 or TRBD2 (5 bases each). V was cut by 4 bases and J by 6 bases, with 16 bases left in between. This CDR3 spans 14 amino acids. The germline V gene has CDR1 SGHDN and CDR2 FVKESK. The CDR3 protein is CASSPFEGLGEQYF. CDR3 nucleotides: TGTGCCAGCAGCCCCTTCGAGGGGCTCGGCGAGCAGTACTTC.

The V gene is TRBV6-5, the J gene TRBJ1-2; maybe TRBD1 (6 bases). The V end lost 6 bases, the J end lost 2 bases, and 16 bases lay between the germline ends. There are 15 residues in the CDR3. Per germline, CDR1 MNHEY and CDR2 SVGAGI. CDR3 nucleotides: TGTGCCAGCAGACTTCACAGGGCGCAAAACTATGGCTACACCTTC. Protein product: CASRLHRAQNYGYTF.

The J gene is TRBJ2-3, the V gene TRBV27; the match to TRBD2 covers 15 bases. CDR1 and CDR2 from the germline V gene are MNHEY and SMNVEV (reference sequence). The CDR3 loop spans 18 amino acids. J was trimmed by 6 bases and V by 7 bases; bases with no gene match: 14. In DNA, the CDR3 is TGTGCCAGCATCCCCAGGAAGGGACTAGCGGGAGGCAGGGATACGCAGTATTTT. It is translated as CASIPRKGLAGGRDTQYF.

V is TRBV2 and J is TRBJ2-7; D is unresolved. V lost 7 bases, J lost 2 bases, and 12 bases lay in between. CDR1 is SNHLY, CDR2 FYNNEI, per germline. The CDR3 length is 13 residues. The CDR3 coding sequence is TGTGCCAGCAAAATTCGGGTTCCCTACGAGCAGTACTTC. It encodes CASKIRVPYEQYF.

V gene TRBV11-2 combines with J gene TRBJ2-5; D gene uncertain. The length of the CDR3 is 14 residues. Trimming shortened V by 1 base and J by 3 bases, and 9 bases separated the two germline ends. Germline V gene lookup returns CDR1 SGHAT and CDR2 FQNNGV. The CDR3 DNA reads as TGTGCCAGCAGCTTAGGCTTCCAAAAAGAGACCCAGTACTTC. Encoded protein: CASSLGFQKETQYF.